This T cell receptor beta chain was found in a study of siplizumab effects on memory and regulatory T cells. General observations from the study: Proliferating siplizumab-culture Tregs lacked confirmation of suppressive function. Treg origin accounted for an average of around 69% of mappable alloreactive CD4+ clones with siplizumab and about 27% in controls.

Note on this clone: The antigen remains undetermined.

The germline gives CDR1 MNHEY, CDR2 SVGAGI. Trimming cost V 6 bases and J 3 bases, with 12 bases left between them. The CDR3 sequence is 13 residues long. Some clones are missing from TCRdb's copy, which holds only in-frame ones; the method was immunoSEQ multiplex PCR. The profile shows roughly 120,000 clones, roughly 92% of them singletons. This clonotype was sampled from a human donor in good health. Input material: CD4+ T cells sorted from blood. The rearrangement uses TRBV6-5 and TRBJ2-7, with D possibly being TRBD2 (5 bases). In DNA, the CDR3 is TGTGCCAGCAGGCCCGGGAACCTCTACGAGCAGTACTTC. Translating gives CASRPGNLYEQYF.